This T cell receptor (beta chain) was identified in a study of T-cell memory formation after mild COVID-19. Findings and caveats of the study: Contracting clones, day 15 to 85, had balanced CD4/CD8, and later expanders favored CD4+.

With respect to this clonotype: Its matching antigen is unknown.

The CDR3 has 15 residues. V was pared by 8 bases and J by 7 bases, with 23 bases between. Germline CDR1 reads MNHEY; CDR2 reads SVGAGI. TCRdb ran MiXCR on the 5' RACE reads and lists one entry per CDR3 protein. The table includes approximately 400,000 distinct CDR3 sequences, roughly 17% detected once. The source material was PBMCs or a T cell subset sorted from them (not recorded which). This clonotype was sampled from a man younger than 35 who had mild COVID-19 (a few samples of this study predate the infection). Cell type and time point are not known. The chain has TRBV6-5 and TRBJ1-2, with a weak D call TRBD1 (6 bases). DNA for the CDR3: TGTGCCAGCGGCAAGAGGGGGGGAGCCATAGGTGGCTACACCTTC. Translating it yields CASGKRGGAIGGYTF.